Listed below are T cell receptor beta chains from one sample, sequenced in a study of patients and donors after allogeneic stem cell transplantation. TCRdb re-called the RT-PCR reads through MiXCR, storing one row per CDR3 protein. The sample lists fewer than 75,000 distinct CDR3 sequences, roughly 14% seen once, with around 33% in the top ten. Sequencing was done on a sample of blood, either unsorted or a sorted T cell fraction (not recorded which). The source of these receptors is a human donor who was either an allogeneic HSCT recipient or a stem cell or donor lymphocyte infusion donor (not recorded which). It is not recorded whose cells these are; they may come from a transplant donor. Each CDR3 is given without its conserved first and last residue.

v_gene	j_gene	CDR3aa
TRBV27	TRBJ1-1	ASSLVWGLGTEAF
TRBV4-2	TRBJ2-1	ASSQDWRVPYNEQF
TRBV10-2	TRBJ1-5	ASSDRSSNQPQH
TRBV20-1	TRBJ1-2	SALWGGNDYGYT
TRBV5-4	TRBJ1-2	ASSNTQGANYGYT
TRBV6-5	TRBJ1-1	ASSYSWDHMNTEAF
TRBV5-1	TRBJ2-4	ASSLAGDLQY
TRBV27	TRBJ2-2	ASSPDRRPTNTGELF
TRBV7-8	TRBJ1-6	ASSHPSPGAGINSPLH
TRBV29-1	TRBJ1-2	SVPVGGYT
TRBV5-1	TRBJ2-2	ASSLAAGELF
TRBV10-1	TRBJ1-6	ASSGSLMSDSPLH
TRBV19	TRBJ2-2	ASSILRGTGELF
TRBV20-1	TRBJ1-4	SVTTGEDEKLF
TRBV6-5	TRBJ1-6	ASSPSMDNSPLH
TRBV27	TRBJ2-3	ASSFQAGQDTQY
TRBV6-5	TRBJ2-3	ATRTASASTDTQY
TRBV4-2	TRBJ2-7	ASSSDRDYEQY
TRBV11-3	TRBJ2-5	ASTRGLVGTQETQY
TRBV7-9	TRBJ2-1	ASSPFDRDNEQF
TRBV27	TRBJ2-1	ASSPEGSYNEQF
TRBV27	TRBJ1-2	ASSLSMGYRYGYT
TRBV20-1	TRBJ2-7	SAPRGPPTYEQY
TRBV12-3/TRBV12-4	TRBJ1-2	ASSSGVLGYT
TRBV7-9	TRBJ1-2	ASSLYPGQGVGYGYT
TRBV11-3	TRBJ2-2	ASSLSSLTGELF
TRBV4-2	TRBJ1-1	ASSQDPQGDTEAF
TRBV6-2/TRBV6-3	TRBJ2-6	ASITGRLAGANVLT
TRBV9	TRBJ2-2	ASSVDLAVNTGELF
TRBV5-1	TRBJ2-3	ASSYREPRTDTQY
TRBV12-3/TRBV12-4	TRBJ1-1	ASSLIGRENTEAF
TRBV12-3/TRBV12-4	TRBJ1-3	ASSPWRSSGNTIY
TRBV5-1	TRBJ2-7	ASSSTSSGGSYEQY
TRBV7-9	TRBJ2-3	ASSYPSAGPDTQY
TRBV3-1	TRBJ2-1	ASSQTYNEQF
TRBV20-1	TRBJ2-3	SARRGLESTDTQY
TRBV19	TRBJ2-7	ASSTRDPGEQY
TRBV6-5	TRBJ1-5	ASSYSNQPTNQPQH
TRBV10-3	TRBJ1-2	AISEEQGVHGYT
TRBV7-6	TRBJ2-1	ASSLGDRGGISYNEQF
TRBV27	TRBJ1-1	ASSLGQGNTEAF
TRBV18	TRBJ1-1	ASSSSSDTEAF
TRBV5-1	TRBJ2-2	ASSPRSREGAGELF
TRBV7-9	TRBJ2-3	ASSFPDATQY
TRBV2	TRBJ1-2	ASSVSKTGNYYT
TRBV20-1	TRBJ1-3	SAPDRLNTIY
TRBV7-8	TRBJ2-1	ASSLDRGLAATYNEQF
TRBV6-5	TRBJ1-1	ASMAFGNTEAF
TRBV25-1	TRBJ2-2	ASSDPEGTSRTGELF
TRBV5-1	TRBJ2-1	ASSLGHGSTYNEQF
TRBV5-1	TRBJ2-5	ASNRDRGAKSWETQY
TRBV7-8	TRBJ2-7	ASTGLNEQY
TRBV20-1	TRBJ2-3	SASGTAVEYSTDTQY
TRBV7-9	TRBJ2-2	ASSLPSSGSPPGELF
TRBV7-8	TRBJ1-1	ASSPPPGANTEAF